Listed below are T cell receptor beta chains from one sample, sequenced in a study of somatic mutations in cytotoxic T cells in rheumatoid arthritis. Assay: immunoSEQ multiplex PCR; the TCRdb copy retains only in-frame clones and omits some. Among tens of thousands of clones, approximately 80% were seen once, and the ten largest hold 3.2%. The sample comprised CD8+ T cells sorted from blood. These TCRs come from a man in his forties in good health. Both conserved end residues are part of each CDR3. The D gene is left open where the match is weak. Rows give clone size only sometimes, using once, few, many, or a class for an expanded clone.

D: TRBD1
V: TRBV7-2
size: .
J: TRBJ2-7
CDR3: CASSWGTGTYEQYF
DNA: TGTGCCAGCAGCTGGGGGACAGGGACCTATGAGCAGTACTTC

D: .
V: TRBV19
size: .
J: TRBJ2-3
CDR3: CATALGPLSTDTQYF
DNA: TGTGCCACCGCCTTGGGCCCACTTAGCACAGATACGCAGTATTTT

D: .
V: TRBV6-1
size: .
J: TRBJ1-1
CDR3: CASSELSIRTEAFF
DNA: TGTGCCAGCAGTGAGTTGAGTATTAGAACTGAAGCTTTCTTT

D: .
V: TRBV19
size: .
J: TRBJ2-3
CDR3: CASSAGAGIADTQYF
DNA: TGTGCCAGTAGTGCCGGCGCGGGAATCGCAGATACGCAGTATTTT

D: .
V: TRBV27
size: .
J: TRBJ2-2
CDR3: CASSLVNTGELFF
DNA: TGTGCCAGCAGTTTAGTGAACACCGGGGAGCTGTTTTTT

D: TRBD1
V: TRBV4-1
size: .
J: TRBJ2-6
CDR3: CASSHLPGQGVLGANVLTF
DNA: TGCGCCAGCAGCCATCTACCGGGACAGGGAGTGTTGGGGGCCAACGTCCTGACTTTC

D: .
V: TRBV27
size: .
J: TRBJ2-1
CDR3: CASSFSISYNEQFF
DNA: TGTGCCAGCAGTTTTTCGATCTCCTACAATGAGCAGTTCTTC

D: .
V: TRBV27
size: .
J: TRBJ2-6
CDR3: CASGVVMGANVLTF
DNA: TGTGCCAGCGGAGTTGTTATGGGGGCCAACGTCCTGACTTTC

D: TRBD1
V: TRBV19
size: .
J: TRBJ1-1
CDR3: CASSSSGTGNTEAFF
DNA: TGTGCCAGTAGCTCATCAGGGACAGGGAACACTGAAGCTTTCTTT

D: TRBD2
V: TRBV7-9
size: .
J: TRBJ2-1
CDR3: CASRTTLADSYNEQFF
DNA: TGTGCCAGCAGGACAACCCTAGCGGACTCCTACAATGAGCAGTTCTTC

D: .
V: TRBV28
size: .
J: TRBJ2-1
CDR3: CASSLLSSNEQFF
DNA: TGTGCCAGCAGTTTATTAAGTTCCAATGAGCAGTTCTTC

D: TRBD2
V: TRBV13
size: .
J: TRBJ2-7
CDR3: CASSFSGRAYEQYF
DNA: TGTGCCAGCAGCTTTAGCGGGAGAGCTTACGAGCAGTACTTC

D: .
V: TRBV27
size: .
J: TRBJ2-7
CDR3: CASSRGGFPEQYF
DNA: TGTGCCAGCAGCAGGGGGGGTTTCCCCGAGCAGTACTTC

D: .
V: TRBV28
size: .
J: TRBJ2-2
CDR3: CASSISVTGELFF
DNA: TGTGCCAGCAGCATCAGTGTTACCGGGGAGCTGTTTTTT

D: TRBD2
V: TRBV28
size: .
J: TRBJ2-4
CDR3: CASSFPLAERGNIQYF
DNA: TGTGCCAGCAGTTTCCCACTAGCGGAGCGGGGTAACATTCAGTACTTC

D: .
V: TRBV19
size: once
J: TRBJ1-4
CDR3: CASSIGGVREKLFF
DNA: TGTGCCAGTAGTATTGGAGGGGTCAGAGAAAAACTGTTTTTT

D: .
V: TRBV28
size: .
J: TRBJ1-2
CDR3: CASSLGGGYGYTF
DNA: TGTGCCAGCAGTTTAGGGGGGGGATATGGCTACACCTTC

D: TRBD1
V: TRBV6-5
size: .
J: TRBJ1-5
CDR3: CASSMTGNSNQPQHF
DNA: TGTGCCAGCAGTATGACAGGGAATAGCAATCAGCCCCAGCATTTT

D: TRBD2
V: TRBV5-4
size: .
J: TRBJ2-1
CDR3: CASRSSSGVSNEQFF
DNA: TGTGCCAGCAGGTCTTCTAGCGGGGTCTCCAATGAGCAGTTCTTC

D: .
V: TRBV25-1
size: .
J: TRBJ2-2
CDR3: CASSDRANTGELFF
DNA: TGTGCCAGCAGTGACAGGGCGAACACCGGGGAGCTGTTTTTT

D: .
V: TRBV11-2
size: .
J: TRBJ2-3
CDR3: CASSLGYRESDTQYF
DNA: TGTGCCAGCAGCTTAGGTTATCGGGAGTCAGATACGCAGTATTTT

D: .
V: TRBV7-9
size: .
J: TRBJ1-2
CDR3: CASSFGSTGYGYTF
DNA: TGTGCCAGCAGCTTCGGCAGTACTGGCTATGGCTACACCTTC

D: TRBD1
V: TRBV19
size: .
J: TRBJ1-2
CDR3: CASKTTGGAEGYTF
DNA: TGTGCCAGTAAAACGACAGGGGGCGCAGAGGGCTACACCTTC

D: TRBD2
V: TRBV29-1
size: .
J: TRBJ2-2
CDR3: CSVEMAAGGHTGELFF
DNA: TGCAGCGTTGAGATGGCGGCGGGAGGTCACACCGGGGAGCTGTTTTTT

D: .
V: TRBV6-5
size: .
J: TRBJ2-4
CDR3: CASSYSGLEKNIQYF
DNA: TGTGCCAGCAGTTACTCGGGCCTAGAAAAAAACATTCAGTACTTC

D: .
V: TRBV7-9
size: .
J: TRBJ1-1
CDR3: CASSLWQNTEAFF
DNA: TGTGCCAGCAGCTTATGGCAGAACACTGAAGCTTTCTTT

D: .
V: TRBV29-1
size: .
J: TRBJ1-4
CDR3: CSVGTPTNEKLFF
DNA: TGCAGCGTTGGGACCCCAACTAATGAAAAACTGTTTTTT

D: .
V: TRBV6-1
size: .
J: TRBJ2-7
CDR3: CASSSLREQYF
DNA: TGTGCCAGCAGCTCCCTCCGCGAGCAGTACTTC

D: TRBD2
V: TRBV4-1
size: .
J: TRBJ2-7
CDR3: CASSQELAGVYEQYF
DNA: TGCGCCAGCAGCCAAGAGTTAGCGGGAGTGTACGAGCAGTACTTC

D: .
V: TRBV28
size: .
J: TRBJ1-1
CDR3: CASSFIMNTEAFF
DNA: TGTGCCAGCAGTTTCATTATGAACACTGAAGCTTTCTTT

D: TRBD2
V: TRBV7-3
size: .
J: TRBJ2-5
CDR3: CASSSGLAEEETQYF
DNA: TGTGCCAGCAGCTCGGGACTAGCGGAAGAAGAGACCCAGTACTTC

D: .
V: TRBV2
size: .
J: TRBJ1-1
CDR3: CASSQRGGGTEAFF
DNA: TGTGCCAGCAGCCAAAGGGGAGGGGGCACTGAAGCTTTCTTT

D: .
V: TRBV27
size: medium-sized
J: TRBJ2-7
CDR3: CASSPLAPPGYEQYF
DNA: TGTGCCAGCAGTCCTTTAGCGCCGCCAGGCTACGAGCAGTACTTC

D: .
V: TRBV28
size: .
J: TRBJ1-2
CDR3: CASRDLRVRYTF
DNA: TGTGCCAGCCGGGATCTACGGGTGAGATACACCTTC

D: .
V: TRBV27
size: .
J: TRBJ2-5
CDR3: CASSPGFKETQYF
DNA: TGTGCCAGCAGTCCCGGCTTCAAAGAGACCCAGTACTTC

D: .
V: TRBV6-6
size: .
J: TRBJ2-1
CDR3: CASKTASLQNEQFF
DNA: TGTGCCAGCAAGACGGCCAGTCTCCAGAATGAGCAGTTCTTC

D: .
V: TRBV30
size: .
J: TRBJ2-7
CDR3: CAWSPPRMTWNEQYF
DNA: TGTGCCTGGAGCCCCCCGCGGATGACCTGGAACGAGCAGTACTTC